This T cell receptor (beta chain) is drawn from a study of blood T cell repertoires in COVID-19. The repertoire was sequenced with immunoSEQ multiplex PCR; TCRdb's copy has only in-frame clones and lacks some. Here the sample spans tens of thousands of clones, roughly 77% being singletons. CDR3 length: 13 residues. Trimming cost V 7 bases and J 9 bases, with 16 bases left between them. Germline values: CDR1 MNHEY, CDR2 SVGAGI. The sample taken for sequencing was peripheral blood. This chain links TRBV6-5 with TRBJ2-1; D may be TRBD2 (5 bases). The clonotype comes from a human donor in a cohort sampled during active COVID-19. In DNA, the CDR3 is TGTGCCAGCAACTACCGGGAATGGGGTGAGCAGTTCTTC. This gives the protein CASNYREWGEQFF.